At least ten counts were recorded for the clone carrying this TCR beta chain. This sample is drawn from a study of T cells in Graves' hyperthyroidism and ophthalmopathy. The CDR3 has 15 amino acids. With V trimmed by 3 bases and J by 1 base, 1 base remained unmatched. Germline V gene sequence: CDR1 SGHKS, CDR2 YYEKEE (reference sequence). The investigators amplified TCR beta CDR3 regions from RNA transcripts. The HTBI primer set was used in a first-round RT-PCR of the TCR CDR3. TCRdb independently ran MiXCR on the multiplex PCR reads; one entry per CDR3 protein. The sample has about 540,000 distinct CDR3 sequences; 40% to 55% are singletons. Absence of ophthalmopathy progression within 18 months defined stable Graves' hyperthyroidism. Not enrolled were patients with uncontrolled infection, other autoimmune disease, pregnancy or lactation. The study based diagnoses on clinical symptoms, serum thyroxine and TRAb, thyroid ultrasound and orbital computed tomography.

The sequencing sample was made of peripheral blood or thyroid tissue (not recorded which). The V call is TRBV5-5, the J call TRBJ1-5, with TRBD1 matching over 10 bases. The clonotype was recovered from a woman aged 18-35 years with Graves' hyperthyroidism. The CDR3 spells CASSWDRGSNQPQHF. CDR3 sequence (DNA): TGTGCCAGCAGCTGGGACAGGGGAAGCAATCAGCCCCAGCATTTT.